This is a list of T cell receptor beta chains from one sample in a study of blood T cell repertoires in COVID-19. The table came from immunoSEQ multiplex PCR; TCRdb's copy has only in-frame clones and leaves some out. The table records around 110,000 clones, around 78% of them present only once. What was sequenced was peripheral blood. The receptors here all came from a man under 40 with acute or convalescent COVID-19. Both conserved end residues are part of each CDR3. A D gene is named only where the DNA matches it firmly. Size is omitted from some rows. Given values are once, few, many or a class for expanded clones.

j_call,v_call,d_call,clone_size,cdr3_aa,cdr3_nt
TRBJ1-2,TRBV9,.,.,CASSVVNNPSRYTF,TGTGCCAGCAGCGTAGTAAACAATCCATCTCGCTACACCTTC
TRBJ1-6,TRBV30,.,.,CAWSLSYNSPLHF,TGTGCCTGGAGTCTCTCCTATAATTCACCCCTCCACTTT
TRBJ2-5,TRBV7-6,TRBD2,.,CASSPTLRGINQETQYF,TGTGCCAGCAGCCCAACATTGCGGGGGATCAACCAAGAGACCCAGTACTTC
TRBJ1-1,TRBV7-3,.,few,CASSFQGGGTEAFF,TGTGCCAGCAGCTTTCAAGGGGGTGGGACTGAAGCTTTCTTT
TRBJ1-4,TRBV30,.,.,CAWGPGEKLFF,TGTGCCTGGGGCCCGGGGGAAAAACTGTTTTTT
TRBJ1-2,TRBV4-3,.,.,CASSQTQGWDGYTF,TGCGCCAGCAGCCAGACACAGGGTTGGGATGGCTACACCTTC
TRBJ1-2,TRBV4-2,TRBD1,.,CASSQTGVNYGYTF,TGTGCCAGCAGCCAGACAGGGGTTAACTATGGCTACACCTTC
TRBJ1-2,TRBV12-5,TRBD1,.,CADLGTANYGYTF,TGTGCTGACCTCGGGACAGCTAACTATGGCTACACCTTC
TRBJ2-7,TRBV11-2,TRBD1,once,CASSFGQGPYEQYF,TGTGCCAGCAGCTTTGGACAGGGACCCTACGAGCAGTACTTC
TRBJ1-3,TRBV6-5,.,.,CASSYSRGFGNTIYF,TGTGCCAGCAGTTACTCTCGGGGTTTTGGAAACACCATATATTTT
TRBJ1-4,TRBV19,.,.,CASQGPEWEKLFF,TGTGCCAGCCAGGGTCCCGAGTGGGAAAAACTGTTTTTT
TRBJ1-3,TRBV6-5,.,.,CASCRQIFPGNTIYF,TGTGCCAGCTGCCGACAGATTTTCCCTGGAAACACCATATATTTT
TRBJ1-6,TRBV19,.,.,CASSIDRSGMSPLHF,TGTGCCAGTAGTATAGATCGGTCAGGGATGTCACCCCTCCACTTT
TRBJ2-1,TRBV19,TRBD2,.,CASSIAWAGGPNEQFF,TGTGCCAGTAGTATAGCCTGGGCGGGAGGGCCCAATGAGCAGTTCTTC
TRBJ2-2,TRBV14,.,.,CASSQPGYVGELFF,TGTGCCAGCAGCCAACCAGGTTATGTCGGGGAGCTGTTTTTT
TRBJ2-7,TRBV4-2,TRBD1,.,CASSLWDRGPYEQYF,TGTGCCAGCAGCCTCTGGGACAGGGGGCCCTACGAGCAGTACTTC
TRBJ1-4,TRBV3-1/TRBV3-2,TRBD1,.,CASSHLGQANEKLFF,TGTGCCAGCAGCCACCTCGGACAGGCTAATGAAAAACTGTTTTTT
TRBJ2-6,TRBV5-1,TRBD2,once,CASTLSGALLSGANVLTF,TGCGCCAGCACGCTGAGCGGGGCTCTCCTCTCTGGGGCCAACGTCCTGACTTTC
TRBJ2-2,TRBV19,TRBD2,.,CASSMGGSRQNTGELFF,TGTGCCAGTAGTATGGGGGGGAGCCGGCAGAACACCGGGGAGCTGTTTTTT
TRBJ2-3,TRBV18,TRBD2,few,CASSPSGGSSDTQYF,TGTGCCAGCTCACCGAGCGGGGGGAGTTCAGATACGCAGTATTTT
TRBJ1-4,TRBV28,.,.,CASSFLQGEEKLFF,TGTGCCAGCAGTTTCTTGCAGGGTGAAGAAAAACTGTTTTTT
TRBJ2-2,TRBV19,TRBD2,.,CASSLAGGHTGELFF,TGTGCCAGTAGTCTAGCGGGAGGGCACACCGGGGAGCTGTTTTTT
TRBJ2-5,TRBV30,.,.,CAWAPGQVPQETQYF,TGTGCCTGGGCCCCAGGGCAGGTACCTCAAGAGACCCAGTACTTC
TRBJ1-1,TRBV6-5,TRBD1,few,CASSRGQGVTEAFF,TGTGCCAGCAGTCGGGGACAGGGGGTAACTGAAGCTTTCTTT
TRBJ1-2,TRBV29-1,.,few,CSVYSNYGYTF,TGCAGCGTTTACTCTAACTATGGCTACACCTTC
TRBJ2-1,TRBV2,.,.,CASSGERLAYNEQFF,TGTGCCAGCAGTGGAGAAAGACTAGCCTACAATGAGCAGTTCTTC
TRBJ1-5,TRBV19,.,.,CASSPREGLRTGQPQHF,TGTGCCAGTAGTCCCCGGGAGGGACTCCGAACCGGTCAGCCCCAGCATTTT
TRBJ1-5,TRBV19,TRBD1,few,CASSIAGAGGQPQHF,TGTGCCAGTAGTATCGCAGGGGCAGGGGGTCAGCCCCAGCATTTT
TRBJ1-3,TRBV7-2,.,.,CASSDYAGDTIYF,TGTGCCAGCAGCGACTACGCGGGAGACACCATATATTTT
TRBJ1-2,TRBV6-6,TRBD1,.,CASTYYGGQGADGYTF,TGTGCCAGCACCTATTACGGGGGACAGGGGGCAGATGGCTACACCTTC
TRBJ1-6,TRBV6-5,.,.,CASSYSGNSPLHF,TGTGCCAGCAGTTATAGCGGGAATTCACCCCTCCACTTT
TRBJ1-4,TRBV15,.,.,CATRESAPGEKLFF,TGTGCCACCCGAGAATCGGCCCCCGGGGAAAAACTGTTTTTT